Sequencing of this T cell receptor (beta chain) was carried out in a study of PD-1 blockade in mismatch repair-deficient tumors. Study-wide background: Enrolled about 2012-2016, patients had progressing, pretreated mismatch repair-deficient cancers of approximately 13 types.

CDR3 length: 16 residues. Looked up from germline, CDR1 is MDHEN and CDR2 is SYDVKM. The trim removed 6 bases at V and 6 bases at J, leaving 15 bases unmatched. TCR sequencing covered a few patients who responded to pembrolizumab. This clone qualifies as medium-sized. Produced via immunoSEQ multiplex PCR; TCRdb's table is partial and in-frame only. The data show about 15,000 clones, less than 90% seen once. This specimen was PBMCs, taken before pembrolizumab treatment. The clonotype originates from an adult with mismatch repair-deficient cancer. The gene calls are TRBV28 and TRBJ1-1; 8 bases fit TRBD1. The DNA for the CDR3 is TGTGCCAGCAGGGAAAGTTCGGACAGGGCGGGTCCTGAAGCTTTCTTT. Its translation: CASRESSDRAGPEAFF.